One and the same sample provided the 11 T cell receptor beta chains below, sequenced in a study of blood T cell repertoires in COVID-19 (dated by TCRdb to about 2020). The library was made by the immunoSEQ multiplex PCR assay. This is the immuneACCESS table as TCRdb keeps it, with only in-frame sequences that have V and J called. A part of the clones is gone; compared with another copy, unresolved V genes explain less than half, and the rest is unexplained. The sample table holds about 130,000 clones, of which around 85% were seen once. The ten largest clones represent more than 3.5% of the sample. The sequenced sample was peripheral blood. The receptors derive from a human donor in a cohort sampled during active COVID-19.

The chain's CDR3 is CASSSSVRTEAFF. The CDR3 region has the DNA TGTGCCAGTAGTTCCTCCGTCCGGACTGAAGCTTTCTTT. The J gene is TRBJ1-1, the V gene TRBV19; D call uncertain. V was clipped by 5 bases and J by 5 bases, with 12 bases between them. Germline CDR1 is LNHDA and CDR2 is SQIVND (reference sequence). CDR3 length equals 13 residues.

This chain joins TRBV12-3 or TRBV12-4 and TRBJ2-2, with D hard to call. Trimming took off 3 bases at V and 10 bases at J, with 12 bases between the two ends. This CDR3 contains 13 residues. CDR3 sequence: CASSFHGRVELFF. The DNA of the CDR3 is TGTGCCAGCAGTTTCCATGGCCGTGTGGAGCTGTTTTTT.

The chain carries TRBV3-1 (or the pseudogene TRBV3-2) and TRBJ1-2, with 8 nucleotides matching TRBD1. Losses at the gene ends were 6 bases for V and 4 bases for J; bases not matched to a gene: 7. The germline CDR1 and CDR2 sequences are LGHDT and YNNKEL (reference sequence). There are 14 residues in the CDR3. CDR3 protein: CASRFRGLGYGYTF. CDR3 coding DNA: TGTGCCAGCAGGTTCAGGGGGCTTGGCTATGGCTACACCTTC.

The chain couples TRBV10-1 to TRBJ2-7; 7 bases map to TRBD1. Germline lookup yields CDR1 WNHNN and CDR2 SYGVQD (reference sequence). This CDR3 region has 15 residues. V gave up 0 bases and J gave up 0 bases; unmatched junction bases: 2. The DNA for the CDR3 is TGCGCCAGCAGTGAGTCCGGGACAGCCTCCTACGAGCAGTACGTC. Its protein product is CASSESGTASYEQYV.

The chain is built from TRBV5-1 and TRBJ1-1, with D possibly being TRBD1 (6 bases). The CDR3 runs to 14 residues. The germline V gene encodes CDR1 SGHRS and CDR2 YFSETQ. Trimming cost V 0 bases and J 6 bases, with 12 bases left between them. The CDR3 sequence is CASSLETGSSEAFF. The DNA for the CDR3 is TGCGCCAGCAGCTTGGAAACAGGGAGCTCTGAAGCTTTCTTT.

This chain links TRBV27 with TRBJ1-1; the D is unclear. Deletions cut 6 bases from V and 1 base from J, with 18 bases between. Germline V CDR1 and CDR2: MNHEY, SMNVEV (reference sequence). The CDR3 covers 16 residues. CDR3 coding DNA: TGTGCCAGCAGCCCCACTGCCAGACTATGGAACACTGAAGCTTTCTTT. Protein product: CASSPTARLWNTEAFF.

The genes are TRBV24-1 and TRBJ2-3, with a weak D call TRBD2 (5 bases). This CDR3 has 16 amino acids. Trimming shortened V by 3 bases and J by 2 bases, and 14 bases separated the two germline ends. Germline assignment: CDR1 KGHDR and CDR2 SFDVKD. Here the CDR3 DNA reads TGTGCCACCAGTGATCACACCGGGGAGACCACAGATACGCAGTATTTT. Translated: CATSDHTGETTDTQYF.

The chain has TRBV11-3 and TRBJ2-3; D remains unclear. This CDR3 comprises 15 residues. Trimming removed 5 bases at V and 2 bases at J, with 14 bases between. Germline V gene data show CDR1 as SGHNT and CDR2 as YENEEA. The CDR3 sequence: CASSPGSGNTDTQYF. CDR3 coding DNA: TGTGCCAGCAGCCCGGGTAGTGGAAACACAGATACGCAGTATTTT.

The chain carries TRBV25-1 and TRBJ1-6, with D uncertain. Germline V gene sequence: CDR1 MGHDK, CDR2 SYGVNS. V was cut by 4 bases and J by 8 bases, with 15 bases left in between. The CDR3 has 15 residues. In nucleotides, the CDR3 is TGTGCCAGCAGTGTGGCGGGCGGCCAATATTCACCCCTCCACTTT. It codes for CASSVAGGQYSPLHF.

This chain connects TRBV5-1 to TRBJ2-3; D not certain. Germline V gene sequence: CDR1 SGHRS, CDR2 YFSETQ. The CDR3 runs 15 residues. Trimming cost V 0 bases and J 0 bases, with 8 bases left between them. The CDR3 loop is CASSLDGYSTDTQYF. The CDR3 DNA reads as TGCGCCAGCAGCTTGGACGGTTATAGCACAGATACGCAGTATTTT.

On this clone itself: Within the sample, other DNA sequences also encode this same CDR3. The V and J genes are TRBV19 and TRBJ1-5; 9 bases are a match to TRBD1. This CDR3 is built from 14 residues. After removal of 4 bases from V and 4 bases from J, the junction contained 2 bases not matched to a gene. Germline CDR1 and CDR2: LNHDA and SQIVND (reference sequence). CDR3 DNA: TGTGCCAGTAGTACGACAGGGGGAAATCAGCCCCAGCATTTT. As protein: CASSTTGGNQPQHF.